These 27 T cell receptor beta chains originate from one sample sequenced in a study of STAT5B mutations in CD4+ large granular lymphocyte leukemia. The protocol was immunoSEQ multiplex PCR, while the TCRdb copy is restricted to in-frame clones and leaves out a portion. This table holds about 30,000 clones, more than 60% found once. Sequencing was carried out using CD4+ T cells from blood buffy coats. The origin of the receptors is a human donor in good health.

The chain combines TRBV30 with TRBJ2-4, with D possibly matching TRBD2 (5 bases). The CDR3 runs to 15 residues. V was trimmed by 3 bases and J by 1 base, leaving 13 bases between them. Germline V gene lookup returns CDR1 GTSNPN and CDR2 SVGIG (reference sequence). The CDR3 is CAWRGTGWAKNIQYF. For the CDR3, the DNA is TGTGCCTGGAGGGGAACGGGATGGGCCAAAAACATTCAGTACTTC.

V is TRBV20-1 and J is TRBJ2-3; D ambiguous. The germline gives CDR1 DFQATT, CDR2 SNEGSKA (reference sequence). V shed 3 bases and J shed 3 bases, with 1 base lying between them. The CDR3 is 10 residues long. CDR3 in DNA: TGCAGTGCTAGTACAGATACGCAGTATTTT. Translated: CSASTDTQYF.

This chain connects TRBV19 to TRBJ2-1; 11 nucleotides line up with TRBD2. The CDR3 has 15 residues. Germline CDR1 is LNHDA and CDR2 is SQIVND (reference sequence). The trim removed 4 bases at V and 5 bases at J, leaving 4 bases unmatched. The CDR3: CASSTGLAENNEQFF. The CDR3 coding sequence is TGTGCCAGTAGTACGGGACTAGCGGAGAACAATGAGCAGTTCTTC.

The CDR3 bases are TGTGCCAGCACCCCCCGGACGTCTTCCTACGAGCAGTACTTC. As protein: CASTPRTSSYEQYF. This rearrangement joins TRBV6-1 to TRBJ2-7; unclear D gene. Per germline, CDR1 MNHNS and CDR2 SASEGT. The CDR3 spans 14 residues. Trimming left V 7 bases short and J 1 base short, with 14 bases between.

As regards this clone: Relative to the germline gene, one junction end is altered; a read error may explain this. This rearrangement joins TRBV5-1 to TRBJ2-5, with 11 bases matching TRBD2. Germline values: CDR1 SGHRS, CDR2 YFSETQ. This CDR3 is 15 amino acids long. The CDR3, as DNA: TGCGCCAGCAGCTCCTTAGCGGGGGGGACAGAGAGCCAGTACTTC. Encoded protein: CASSSLAGGTESQYF. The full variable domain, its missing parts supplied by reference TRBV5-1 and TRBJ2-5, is KAGVTQTPRYLIKTRGQQVTLSCSPISGHRSVSWYQQTPGQGLQFLFEYFSETQRNKGNFPGRFSGRQFSNSRSEMNVSTLELGDSALYLCASSSLAGGTESQYFGPGTRLLVL.

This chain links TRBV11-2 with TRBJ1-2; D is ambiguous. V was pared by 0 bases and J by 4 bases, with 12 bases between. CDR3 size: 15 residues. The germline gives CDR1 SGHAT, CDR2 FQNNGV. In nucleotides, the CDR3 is TGTGCCAGCAGCTTAGAGTCTGGGCCTCTCTATGGCTACACCTTC. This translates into CASSLESGPLYGYTF. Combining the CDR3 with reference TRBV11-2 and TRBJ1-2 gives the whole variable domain EAGVAQSPRYKIIEKRQSVAFWCNPISGHATLYWYQQILGQGPKLLIQFQNNGVVDDSQLPKDRFSAERLKGVDSTLKIQPAKLEDSAVYLCASSLESGPLYGYTFGSGTRLTVV.

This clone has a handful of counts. CDR3 sequence reads: CASSYATNGYTF. CDR3 DNA: TGTGCCAGCAGTTACGCCACTAACGGCTACACCTTC. The chain has TRBV6-6 and TRBJ1-2; D is uncertain. V was clipped by 2 bases and J by 8 bases, with 9 bases between them. This CDR3 comprises 12 residues. From germline, CDR1 is MNHNY and CDR2 SVGAGI (reference sequence).

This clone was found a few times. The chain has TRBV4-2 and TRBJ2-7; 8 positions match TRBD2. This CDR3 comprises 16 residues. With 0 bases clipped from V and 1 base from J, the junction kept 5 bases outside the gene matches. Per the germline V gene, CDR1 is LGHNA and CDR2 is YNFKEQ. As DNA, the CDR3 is TGTGCCAGCAGCCAAGATATAGGACTAGCATCCTACGAGCAGTACTTC. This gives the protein CASSQDIGLASYEQYF.

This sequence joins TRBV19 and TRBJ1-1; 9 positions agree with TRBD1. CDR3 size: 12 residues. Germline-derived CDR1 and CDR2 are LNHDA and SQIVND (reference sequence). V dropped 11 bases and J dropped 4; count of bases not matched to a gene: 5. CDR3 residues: CAVQGAPTEAFF. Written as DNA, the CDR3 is TGTGCCGTACAGGGGGCGCCCACTGAAGCTTTCTTT.

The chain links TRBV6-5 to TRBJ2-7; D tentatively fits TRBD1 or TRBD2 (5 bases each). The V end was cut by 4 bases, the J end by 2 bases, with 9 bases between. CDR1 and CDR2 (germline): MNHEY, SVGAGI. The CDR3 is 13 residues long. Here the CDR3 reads CASSLGPTYEQYF. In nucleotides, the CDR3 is TGTGCCAGCAGTTTGGGACCTACCTACGAGCAGTACTTC.

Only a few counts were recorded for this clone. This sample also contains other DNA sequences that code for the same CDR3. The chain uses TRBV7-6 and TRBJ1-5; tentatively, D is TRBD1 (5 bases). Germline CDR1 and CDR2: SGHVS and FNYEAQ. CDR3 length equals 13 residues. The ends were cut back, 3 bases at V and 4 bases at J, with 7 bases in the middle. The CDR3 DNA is TGTGCCAGCAGCTTGGGACGGAATCAGCCCCAGCATTTT. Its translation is CASSLGRNQPQHF.

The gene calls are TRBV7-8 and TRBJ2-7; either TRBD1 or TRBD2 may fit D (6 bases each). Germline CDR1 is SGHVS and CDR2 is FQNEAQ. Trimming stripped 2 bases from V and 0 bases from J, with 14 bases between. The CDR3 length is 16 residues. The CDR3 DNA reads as TGTGCCAGCAGCTTAAGATTGGGGGGACACTCCTACGAGCAGTACTTC. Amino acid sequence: CASSLRLGGHSYEQYF.

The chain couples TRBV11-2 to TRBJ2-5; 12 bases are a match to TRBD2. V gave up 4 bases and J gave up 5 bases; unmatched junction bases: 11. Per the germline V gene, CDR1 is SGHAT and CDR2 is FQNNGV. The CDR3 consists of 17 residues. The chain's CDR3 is CASSSGGLAGRGETQYF. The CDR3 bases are TGTGCCAGCAGCTCGGGTGGACTAGCGGGAAGGGGGGAGACCCAGTACTTC.

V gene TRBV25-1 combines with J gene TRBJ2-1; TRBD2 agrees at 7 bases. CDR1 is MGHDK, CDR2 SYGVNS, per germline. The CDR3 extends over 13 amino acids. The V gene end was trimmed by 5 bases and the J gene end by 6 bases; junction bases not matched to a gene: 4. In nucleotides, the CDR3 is TGTGCCAGCAGTCCCGGACTAGTCAATGAGCAGTTCTTC. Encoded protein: CASSPGLVNEQFF.

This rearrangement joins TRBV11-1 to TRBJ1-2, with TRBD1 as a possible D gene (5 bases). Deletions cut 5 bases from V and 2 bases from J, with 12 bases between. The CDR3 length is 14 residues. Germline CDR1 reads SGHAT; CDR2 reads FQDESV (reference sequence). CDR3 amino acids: CASSPFGQNYGYTF. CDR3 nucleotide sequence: TGTGCCAGCAGCCCCTTCGGACAAAACTATGGCTACACCTTC.

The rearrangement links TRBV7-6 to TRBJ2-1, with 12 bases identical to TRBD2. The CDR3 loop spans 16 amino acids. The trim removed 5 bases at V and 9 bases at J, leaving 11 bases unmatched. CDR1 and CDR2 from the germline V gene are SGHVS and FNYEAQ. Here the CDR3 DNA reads TGTGCCAGCAGCCCGACCCCTCCTAGCGGGAGGGGTGAGCAGTTCTTC. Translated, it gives CASSPTPPSGRGEQFF.

This CDR3 reads CASGFLGLAGVRGSYNEQFF. CDR3 coding DNA: TGTGCTAGTGGTTTCCTGGGACTAGCGGGAGTTCGGGGGTCCTACAATGAGCAGTTCTTC. The chain carries TRBV12-5 and TRBJ2-1, with 14 nucleotides matching TRBD2. The V gene end was trimmed by 3 bases and the J gene end by 1 base; junction bases not matched to a gene: 11. This CDR3 is built from 20 residues. Germline V gene data show CDR1 as LGHNT and CDR2 as FRNRAP.

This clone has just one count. CDR3 amino acids: CSVFARQNYEQYF. The DNA of the CDR3 is TGCAGCGTTTTTGCAAGACAAAACTACGAGCAGTACTTC. V and J are TRBV29-1 and TRBJ2-7; D gene unclear. V lost 5 bases and J 3 bases, leaving 14 bases between the germline ends. In germline, CDR1 is SQVTM, CDR2 ANQGSEA. The CDR3 spans 13 residues.

The CDR3 loop is CAISGTQGPKNSPLHF. CDR3 in DNA: TGTGCCATCAGTGGGACTCAGGGACCGAAGAATTCACCCCTCCACTTT. The chain has TRBV10-3 and TRBJ1-6; a possible D gene is TRBD1 (5 bases). The V gene lost 4 bases and the J gene lost 7 bases, with 17 bases spanning the gap. Looked up from germline, CDR1 is ENHRY and CDR2 is SYGVKD. The length of the CDR3 is 16 residues.

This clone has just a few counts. CDR3 sequence reads: CASSEVPTGELFF. The DNA of the CDR3 is TGTGCCAGCAGTGAGGTTCCCACCGGGGAGCTGTTTTTT. The J gene is TRBJ2-2, the V gene TRBV6-4, with no clear D. CDR3 length equals 13 residues. V was clipped by 3 bases and J by 4 bases, with 6 bases between them. CDR1 and CDR2 (germline): MRHNA, SNTAGT.

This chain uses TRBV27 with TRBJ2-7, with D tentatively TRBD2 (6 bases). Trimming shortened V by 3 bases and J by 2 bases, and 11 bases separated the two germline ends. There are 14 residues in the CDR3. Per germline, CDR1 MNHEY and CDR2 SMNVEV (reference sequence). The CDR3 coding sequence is TGTGCCAGCAGTTTCGCGGGGCGAGCCTACGAGCAGTACTTC. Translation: CASSFAGRAYEQYF.

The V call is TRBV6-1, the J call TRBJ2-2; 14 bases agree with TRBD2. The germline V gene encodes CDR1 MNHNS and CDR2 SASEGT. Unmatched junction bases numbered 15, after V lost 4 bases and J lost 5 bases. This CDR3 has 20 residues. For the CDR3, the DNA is TGTGCCAGCAGTGCCGGGACTAGCGGGGGTCATAACCGTCGGACCGGGGAGCTGTTTTTT. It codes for CASSAGTSGGHNRRTGELFF.

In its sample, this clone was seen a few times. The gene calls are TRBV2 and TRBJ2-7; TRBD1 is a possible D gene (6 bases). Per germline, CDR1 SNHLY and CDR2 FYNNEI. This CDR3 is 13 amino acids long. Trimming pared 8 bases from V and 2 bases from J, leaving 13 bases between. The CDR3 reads CASLGTRAYEQYF. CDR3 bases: TGTGCCAGCTTGGGGACAAGGGCCTACGAGCAGTACTTC.

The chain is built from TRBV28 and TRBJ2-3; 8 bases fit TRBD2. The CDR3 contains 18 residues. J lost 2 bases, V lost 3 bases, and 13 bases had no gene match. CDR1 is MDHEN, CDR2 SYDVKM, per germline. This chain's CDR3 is CASSFRPDTSGDTDTQYF. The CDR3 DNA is TGTGCCAGCAGTTTTCGGCCAGATACTAGCGGCGACACAGATACGCAGTATTTT.

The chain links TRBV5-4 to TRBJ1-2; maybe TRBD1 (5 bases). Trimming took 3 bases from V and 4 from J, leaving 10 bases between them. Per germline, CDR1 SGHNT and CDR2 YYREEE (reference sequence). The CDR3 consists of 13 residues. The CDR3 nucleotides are TGTGCCAGCAGCTCGCAAGGGGCCTATGGCTACACCTTC. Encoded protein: CASSSQGAYGYTF.

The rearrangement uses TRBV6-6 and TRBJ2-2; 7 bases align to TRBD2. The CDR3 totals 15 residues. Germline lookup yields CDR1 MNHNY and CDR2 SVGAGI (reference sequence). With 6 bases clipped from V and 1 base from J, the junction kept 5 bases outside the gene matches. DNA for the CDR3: TGTGCCAGCAGATCCGGCGGGGGGAACACCGGGGAGCTGTTTTTT. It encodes CASRSGGGNTGELFF.

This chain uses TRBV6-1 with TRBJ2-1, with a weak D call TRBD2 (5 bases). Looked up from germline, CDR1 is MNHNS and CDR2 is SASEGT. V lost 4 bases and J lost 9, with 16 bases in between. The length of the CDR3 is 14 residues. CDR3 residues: CASSARSGSAEQFF. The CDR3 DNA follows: TGTGCCAGCAGTGCTCGATCGGGGTCCGCTGAGCAGTTCTTC.